The clone carrying this T cell receptor beta chain appeared many times. Its antigen is unknown. TCR alpha and TCR beta cDNA libraries carrying sample barcodes and UMIs came from 5'RACE with constant-segment primers. Each CDR3 protein gets one entry after TCRdb re-called the 5' RACE reads with MiXCR. Of about 560,000 distinct CDR3 sequences in the sample, approximately 21% are singletons; the top ten hold 7% to 9%. Looked up from germline, CDR1 is MNHNY and CDR2 is SVGAGI (reference sequence). The V and J ends lost 6 bases and 1 base respectively, with 6 bases between them. The CDR3 covers 12 residues. This sample is drawn from a study of T-cell memory formation after mild COVID-19. Study results and caveats: A balance of CD4 and CD8 characterized clones contracting day 15 to 85, whereas later expanders leaned CD4+.

The source is an adult woman who had mild COVID-19 (a few samples of this study predate the infection). Cell type and time point are not known. What was sequenced was PBMCs or a T cell subset sorted from them (not recorded which). The gene calls are TRBV6-6 and TRBJ2-5; D call uncertain. The chain's CDR3 is CASRQPQETQYF. In DNA form, the CDR3 reads TGTGCCAGCAGACAGCCCCAAGAGACCCAGTACTTC.